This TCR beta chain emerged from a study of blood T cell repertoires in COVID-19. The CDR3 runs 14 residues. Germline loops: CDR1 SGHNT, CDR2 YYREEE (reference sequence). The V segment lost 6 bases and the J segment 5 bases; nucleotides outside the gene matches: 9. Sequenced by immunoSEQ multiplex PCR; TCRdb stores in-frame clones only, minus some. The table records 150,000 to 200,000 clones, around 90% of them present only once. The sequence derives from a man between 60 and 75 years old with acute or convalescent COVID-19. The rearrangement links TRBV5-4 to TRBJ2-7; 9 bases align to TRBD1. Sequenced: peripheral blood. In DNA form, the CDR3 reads TGTGCCAGCACTGCACAGGGGGCGAGGAACGAGCAGTACTTC. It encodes CASTAQGARNEQYF.